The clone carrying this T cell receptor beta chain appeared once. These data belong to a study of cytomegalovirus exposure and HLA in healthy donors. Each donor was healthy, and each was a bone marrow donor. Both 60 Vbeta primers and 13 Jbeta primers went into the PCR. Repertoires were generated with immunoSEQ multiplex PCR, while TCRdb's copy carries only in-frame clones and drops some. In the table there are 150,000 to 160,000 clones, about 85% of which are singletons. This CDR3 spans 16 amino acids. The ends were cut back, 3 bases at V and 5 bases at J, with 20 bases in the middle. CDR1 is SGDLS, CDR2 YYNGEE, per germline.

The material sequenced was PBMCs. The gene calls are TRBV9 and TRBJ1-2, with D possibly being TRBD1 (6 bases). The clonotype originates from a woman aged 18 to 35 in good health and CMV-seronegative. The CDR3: CASSERSSDRWYGYTF. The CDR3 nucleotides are TGTGCCAGCAGCGAGAGGAGTTCTGACAGGTGGTATGGCTACACCTTC.